Listed here are 10 T cell receptor beta chains from one sample, sequenced in a study of vaccination and CD4 T cells after COVID-19. The sample's treatment: approximately nine-day PBMC culture with coronavirus spike peptide pools or control peptides (ViraFEST assay). For these TCRs, the target antigens are not known. Cultured CD4+ T-cell DNA underwent Oncomine TCR Beta short-read sequencing. TCRdb used MiXCR to reprocess the PCR reads, holding one entry per CDR3 protein. This sample has tens of thousands of distinct CDR3 sequences, with around 66% found just once. Sequencing used CD4+ T cells from blood, cultured in vitro. The receptors here all came from a human donor who had recovered from COVID-19.

The J gene is TRBJ2-5, the V gene TRBV7-2, with D unresolved. The germline gives CDR1 SGHTA, CDR2 FQGNSA. Deletions cut 0 bases from V and 5 bases from J, with 10 bases between. The CDR3 sequence is 14 residues long. The CDR3 DNA is TGTGCCAGCAGCTTAGCGGCGCCGAGGGAGACCCAGTACTTC. Protein product: CASSLAAPRETQYF.

This clonotype appeared a few times. This chain connects TRBV20-1 to TRBJ1-2; no clear D. The CDR3 is 12 amino acids. Germline V gene lookup returns CDR1 DFQATT and CDR2 SNEGSKA (reference sequence). Trimming shortened V by 0 bases and J by 2 bases, and 4 bases separated the two germline ends. This CDR3 reads CSARDPNYGYTF. As DNA, the CDR3 is TGCAGTGCTAGAGATCCGAACTATGGCTACACCTTC.

This chain links TRBV27 with TRBJ2-7; tentatively, D is TRBD1 (6 bases). V gave up 5 bases and J gave up 6 bases, with 20 bases separating them. This CDR3 comprises 15 residues. The germline CDR1 and CDR2 sequences are MNHEY and SMNVEV (reference sequence). In DNA form, the CDR3 reads TGTGCCAGCAGTCCTAAACACCGGGACACAGGCGAGCAGTACTTC. Translated, it gives CASSPKHRDTGEQYF.

The chain employs TRBV15 and TRBJ2-3; D is unresolved. From germline, CDR1 is LNHNV and CDR2 YYDKDF (reference sequence). V dropped 1 base and J dropped 3 bases, with 5 bases sitting between them. The CDR3 consists of 13 residues. This chain's CDR3 is CATSRAATDTQYF. CDR3 DNA: TGTGCCACCAGCAGAGCGGCAACAGATACGCAGTATTTT.

This CDR3 is CASSPTGVSPLHF. CDR3 in DNA: TGTGCCAGCAGCCCGACAGGGGTATCACCCCTCCACTTT. V and J are TRBV6-1 and TRBJ1-6; 8 nucleotides match TRBD1. This CDR3 is built from 13 residues. The V and J ends lost 6 bases and 10 bases, in that order; junction bases with no gene match: 5. Germline values: CDR1 MNHNS, CDR2 SASEGT.

V gene TRBV12-3 or TRBV12-4 combines with J gene TRBJ2-3, with TRBD1 identical over 8 bases. There are 15 residues in the CDR3. The ends lost 6 bases at V and 8 bases at J; junction bases unmatched: 13. This CDR3 reads CASRFGTGRGSTQYF. Written as DNA, the CDR3 is TGTGCCAGCAGGTTTGGGACAGGAAGGGGGAGTACGCAGTATTTT.

This chain uses TRBV28 with TRBJ1-4, with a possible D match to TRBD1 (6 bases). V gave up 6 bases and J gave up 3 bases, with 17 bases separating them. Germline CDR1 MDHEN, CDR2 SYDVKM. The CDR3 is 16 amino acids. CDR3 sequence: CASRRGVRVPNEKLFF. For the CDR3, the DNA is TGTGCCAGCAGAAGGGGGGTTAGGGTGCCTAATGAAAAACTGTTTTTT.

This chain uses TRBV7-6 with TRBJ2-7, with TRBD2 identical over 7 bases. The junction had 19 bases not matched to a gene; V was cut back by 5 bases and J by 6 bases. The germline V gene has CDR1 SGHVS and CDR2 FNYEAQ. The length of the CDR3 is 17 residues. CDR3 sequence: CASSPLGASGSDLEQYF. CDR3 in DNA: TGTGCCAGCAGCCCCCTTGGGGCTAGCGGATCCGACCTCGAGCAGTACTTC.

The genes are TRBV19 and TRBJ2-7; TRBD2 might be the D (5 bases). Germline values: CDR1 LNHDA, CDR2 SQIVND (reference sequence). The germline V and J ends were trimmed by 3 bases and 5 bases, with 11 bases remaining between them. The CDR3 consists of 13 residues. The CDR3 protein is CASSIRAGNEQYF. The CDR3 nucleotides are TGTGCCAGTAGTATCCGGGCGGGCAACGAGCAGTACTTC. The whole variable domain, filled in from reference TRBV19 and TRBJ2-7, reads DGGITQSPKYLFRKEGQNVTLSCEQNLNHDAMYWYRQDPGQGLRLIYYSQIVNDFQKGDIAEGYSVSREKKESFPLTVTSAQKNPTAFYLCASSIRAGNEQYFGPGTRLTVT.

The rearrangement joins TRBV28 to TRBJ2-7; 10 bases match TRBD1. This CDR3 contains 15 residues. V dropped 6 bases and J dropped 3; count of bases not matched to a gene: 8. CDR1 and CDR2 from the germline V gene are MDHEN and SYDVKM. The chain's CDR3 is CASRTSGTGDYEQYF. DNA for the CDR3: TGTGCCAGCAGAACATCCGGGACAGGGGACTACGAGCAGTACTTC.